This T cell receptor beta chain was captured in a study of blood T cell repertoires in COVID-19 (TCRdb year 2020). With regard to the full study: Samples covering the acute and convalescent phases of COVID-19 were provided by collaborators in the United States, Italy and Spain. The material from the prospective study consisted of cDNA or gDNA derived from T cells, B-cell-depleted T cells, or PBMCs. Subjects who had been exposed to COVID-19, were actively infected with it, or had recovered from it provided the deeply sampled blood TCRbeta repertoires that made up the dataset. The repertoires were released in a freely available public database meant as a resource for research on the immune response to SARS-CoV-2. The samples were drawn from two sources: the first 160 participants of the ongoing ImmuneRACE study, and 1,254 subjects contributed by 6 global collaborators. Sample metadata almost always included a de-identified subject ID, COVID-19 status, age in years and sex. Where HLA class I and class II types were available, the types were taken from metadata supplied by the sample provider, not from assay-based typing.

The immunoSEQ Assay, a bias-controlled multiplex PCR, was used to amplify TCRbeta CDR3 regions from genomic DNA. For the original study's pipeline: The number of nucleated cells in each sample was estimated from the amplification of reference gene primers within the assay. Sequence reads were collapsed and filtered to measure the absolute abundance of every unique TCRbeta CDR3 rearrangement. For each sample, productive Simpson clonality was calculated as the square root of Simpson's diversity index across productive rearrangements. Not all clones reach the TCRdb copy of this immuneACCESS table, which keeps in-frame sequences only. Checked studies attribute under half of the gap to unresolved V genes and leave the rest unexplained. Clone size and the V and J calls come from that table; the DNA yielded D and trimming. Here the sample has about 180,000 clones; approximately 82% occur a single time. About 10% of the sample is held by the ten biggest clonotypes.

The collaborating institutions used their own protocols to collect whole blood in K2EDTA tubes. For TCRbeta analysis, collaborator samples were shipped as frozen whole blood, as isolated PBMCs, or as DNA extracted from either sample type. Points the paper makes about the study in general: How much clinical and demographic metadata was included differed by source and by participant, and the metadata was provided uncurated.

The CDR3 contains 12 residues, cysteine and phenylalanine counted. The kept DNA is CDR3 alone, 36 bases in frame from the first base. Based on the germline V gene (reference sequence), the CDR1 and CDR2 sequences are LNHDA and SQIVND. V is cut by 4 bases and J by 8 bases, and the space between the germline ends is 9 bases. Concerning this clone itself: Its antigen is unknown. Base-call qualities are not available, and no considerably larger clone is one nucleotide away.

The sample was peripheral blood. This TCR came from a woman older than 75 with active or convalescent COVID-19. The rearranged segments are TRBV19 and TRBJ2-1; TRBD2 is a possible D gene, resting on 5 matching bases. The base sequence is TGTGCCAGTAGTACCCCGCGGGATGAGCAGTTCTTC. Translation gives CASSTPRDEQFF.